A single sample is the source of the 27 T cell receptor beta chains below, sequenced in a study of control samples from healthy donors and cancer patients. Some clones are missing from TCRdb's copy, which holds only in-frame ones; the method was immunoSEQ multiplex PCR. The data show about 140,000 clones, around 94% seen once. The material sequenced was blood. These receptors originate from a man in his forties in good health.

This chain uses TRBV5-6 with TRBJ2-5, with 7 positions matching TRBD1. This CDR3 is built from 14 residues. Germline assignment: CDR1 SGHDT and CDR2 YYEEEE. The ends lost 4 bases at V and 1 base at J; junction bases unmatched: 4. CDR3 in amino acids: CASSRGQSQETQYF. CDR3 in DNA: TGTGCCAGCAGCCGGGGACAGTCCCAAGAGACCCAGTACTTC. Full variable domain (missing parts from reference TRBV5-6 and TRBJ2-5): DAGVTQSPTHLIKTRGQQVTLRCSPKSGHDTVSWYQQALGQGPQFIFQYYEEEERQRGNFPDRFSGHQFPNYSSELNVNALLLGDSALYLCASSRGQSQETQYFGPGTRLLVL.

CDR3 sequence reads: CASSQDFNPSYEQYF. The DNA of the CDR3 is TGTGCCAGCAGCCAAGATTTTAACCCATCCTACGAGCAGTACTTC. V gene TRBV4-2 combines with J gene TRBJ2-7, with unresolved D. Trimming took 0 bases from V and 1 from J, leaving 10 bases between them. This CDR3 has 15 residues. Per the germline V gene, CDR1 is LGHNA and CDR2 is YNFKEQ.

J is TRBJ2-2 and V is TRBV5-1; weak D call: TRBD1 (6 bases). CDR1 SGHRS and CDR2 YFSETQ come from the germline V gene. V dropped 0 bases and J dropped 7 bases, with 16 bases sitting between them. CDR3 length equals 16 residues. In nucleotides, the CDR3 is TGCGCCAGCAGCTTGGCTGGGGGCGGAGAGGACGGGGAGCTGTTTTTT. Translated, it gives CASSLAGGGEDGELFF.

The chain combines TRBV30 with TRBJ1-1; tentatively, D is TRBD1 (5 bases). There are 13 residues in the CDR3. The V gene lost 4 bases and the J gene lost 2 bases, with 11 bases spanning the gap. CDR1 and CDR2 from the germline V gene are GTSNPN and SVGIG (reference sequence). DNA of the CDR3: TGTGCCTGGAAATTGACAGCCAACACTGAAGCTTTCTTT. Encoded protein: CAWKLTANTEAFF.

The chain is built from TRBV15 and TRBJ2-5; D may be TRBD1 (5 bases). The CDR3 consists of 12 residues. Between the trimmed V and J ends, which lost 8 bases and 1 base, there was a span of 8 bases. Germline CDR1 LNHNV, CDR2 YYDKDF (reference sequence). The CDR3 sequence: CATSTVQETQYF. For the CDR3, the DNA is TGTGCCACCTCGACAGTCCAAGAGACCCAGTACTTC.

This chain joins TRBV25-1 and TRBJ1-2; D unresolved. Trimming shortened V by 5 bases and J by 4 bases, and 8 bases separated the two germline ends. Per the germline V gene, CDR1 is MGHDK and CDR2 is SYGVNS. The CDR3 runs 12 residues. For the CDR3, the DNA is TGTGCCAGCAGTTCTCCATCCTATGGCTACACCTTC. As protein: CASSSPSYGYTF.

This clone was seen once. This chain uses TRBV6-2 or TRBV6-3 with TRBJ1-5; 7 nucleotides agree with TRBD1. Germline CDR1 is MNHEY and CDR2 is SVGEGT. The ends lost 2 bases at V and 7 bases at J; junction bases unmatched: 11. This CDR3 contains 16 residues. CDR3 in amino acids: CASSYPDRDKKQPQHF. The CDR3, as DNA: TGTGCCAGCAGTTACCCCGACAGGGACAAAAAACAGCCCCAGCATTTT.

The rearrangement joins TRBV2 to TRBJ2-2; D may match TRBD1 or TRBD2 (5 bases each). CDR3 length equals 15 residues. With 7 bases removed from V and 0 bases from J, the gap between germline ends came to 12 bases. Germline CDR1 reads SNHLY; CDR2 reads FYNNEI. CDR3 protein: CASTREGTNTGELFF. CDR3 DNA sequence: TGTGCCAGCACCCGCGAGGGGACGAACACCGGGGAGCTGTTTTTT.

V and J are TRBV27 and TRBJ1-2, with TRBD1 as a possible D gene (6 bases). Trimming pared 3 bases from V and 2 bases from J, leaving 10 bases between. This CDR3 has 14 amino acids. The germline gives CDR1 MNHEY, CDR2 SMNVEV (reference sequence). The CDR3 DNA reads TGTGCCAGCAGTTTTGTTGGACAGAACTATGGCTACACCTTC. Its protein is CASSFVGQNYGYTF.

This clone has a single count. The V call is TRBV19, the J call TRBJ2-5; the D gene is possibly TRBD2 (6 bases). CDR1 is LNHDA and CDR2 is SQIVND in the germline V gene (reference sequence). The V and J ends lost 7 bases and 5 bases respectively, with 20 bases between them. This CDR3 spans 15 amino acids. CDR3 region: CASISEGTGLETQYF. Here the CDR3 DNA reads TGTGCCAGTATTTCAGAAGGGACGGGACTCGAGACCCAGTACTTC. The full variable domain, in which reference TRBV19 and TRBJ2-5 provide the parts outside the CDR3, is DGGITQSPKYLFRKEGQNVTLSCEQNLNHDAMYWYRQDPGQGLRLIYYSQIVNDFQKGDIAEGYSVSREKKESFPLTVTSAQKNPTAFYLCASISEGTGLETQYFGPGTRLLVL.

A remark on this clone: The same CDR3 also results from other DNA sequences found in this sample. The J gene is TRBJ1-5, the V gene TRBV4-2; D possibly corresponds to TRBD1 (6 bases). The V end lost 0 bases, the J end lost 0 bases, and 6 bases lay between the germline ends. The germline V gene has CDR1 LGHNA and CDR2 YNFKEQ. This CDR3 contains 15 residues. The CDR3 region has the DNA TGTGCCAGCAGCCAAGACAGGGGTAGCAATCAGCCCCAGCATTTT. Protein product: CASSQDRGSNQPQHF.

Notes on this clone: This CDR3 is also generated by other DNA sequences in the sample. This chain uses TRBV6-5 with TRBJ2-4; D might be TRBD1 (5 bases). V was cut by 7 bases and J by 1 base, with 14 bases left in between. This CDR3 is built from 15 residues. Germline CDR1 and CDR2: MNHEY and SVGAGI. CDR3 DNA: TGTGCCAGCAAGACAGCTCAGTCGGCCAAAAACATTCAGTACTTC. Translated, it gives CASKTAQSAKNIQYF.

A note on this clone: Other DNA variants within this sample encode the same CDR3. The chain employs TRBV27 and TRBJ1-5, with a tentative D call TRBD1 (5 bases). CDR1 is MNHEY and CDR2 is SMNVEV in the germline V gene (reference sequence). V was cut by 7 bases and J by 4 bases, with 17 bases left in between. This CDR3 region has 15 residues. CDR3 protein: CASKIGQGPNQPQHF. DNA of the CDR3: TGTGCCAGCAAAATAGGGCAGGGCCCGAATCAGCCCCAGCATTTT.

The chain joins TRBV4-2 to TRBJ1-3, with TRBD1 as a possible D gene (5 bases). The germline gives CDR1 LGHNA, CDR2 YNFKEQ. Trimming removed 4 bases at V and 8 bases at J, with 15 bases between. CDR3 length: 14 amino acids. The CDR3 bases are TGTGCCAGCAGCCCGAGAATGCCGGGGGACACCATATATTTT. It translates to CASSPRMPGDTIYF.

V is TRBV27 and J is TRBJ1-1; a possible D gene is TRBD1 (5 bases). Germline CDR1 and CDR2: MNHEY and SMNVEV (reference sequence). Trimming took off 3 bases at V and 2 bases at J, with 10 bases between the two ends. The CDR3 has 14 amino acids. The CDR3 sequence is CASSFEQGNTEAFF. The CDR3 DNA reads as TGTGCCAGCAGTTTTGAGCAGGGTAACACTGAAGCTTTCTTT.

The chain joins TRBV5-6 to TRBJ2-2, with TRBD2 identical over 10 bases. The CDR3 has 19 residues. CDR1 and CDR2 (germline): SGHDT, YYEEEE. V lost 3 bases, J lost 2 bases, and 13 bases stayed unmatched. CDR3 DNA: TGTGCCAGCAGCTCGATGACTAGCGGGCCTCGACTTAACACCGGGGAGCTGTTTTTT. Protein sequence: CASSSMTSGPRLNTGELFF.

This clone was detected only once. The chain combines TRBV19 with TRBJ2-7; 11 nucleotides align to TRBD2. CDR1 is LNHDA, CDR2 SQIVND, per germline (reference sequence). The junction had 6 bases not matched to a gene; V was cut back by 6 bases and J by 2 bases. The CDR3 spans 15 residues. The CDR3 DNA is TGTGCCAGTAGGGAAGGGACTAGCGGTACCTACGAGCAGTACTTC. Translating gives CASREGTSGTYEQYF.

For the CDR3, the DNA is TGTGCCAGCAGTTACGGCGGGATACAGGGAGTTGGCTACACCTTC. Its protein is CASSYGGIQGVGYTF. V is TRBV6-2 or TRBV6-3 and J is TRBJ1-2; maybe TRBD1 (6 bases). This CDR3 comprises 15 residues. The ends were cut back, 2 bases at V and 7 bases at J, with 17 bases in the middle. CDR1 and CDR2 from the germline V gene are MNHEY and SVGEGT.

The J gene is TRBJ2-5, the V gene TRBV5-1; 15 positions match TRBD2. CDR1 SGHRS and CDR2 YFSETQ come from the germline V gene. This CDR3 is built from 17 residues. Unmatched junction bases numbered 8, after V lost 3 bases and J lost 5 bases. DNA of the CDR3: TGCGCCAGCAGCTCCATAGGGACTAGCGGGGGGCGGGAGACCCAGTACTTC. It codes for CASSSIGTSGGRETQYF.

The chain joins TRBV18 to TRBJ2-2; the D gene is possibly TRBD1 (7 bases). The CDR3 loop spans 15 amino acids. Trimming took off 6 bases at V and 1 base at J, with 12 bases between the two ends. In germline, CDR1 is KGHSH, CDR2 LQKENI. This CDR3 is CASSAGQLNTGELFF. The CDR3 coding sequence is TGTGCCAGCTCGGCGGGACAGCTGAACACCGGGGAGCTGTTTTTT.

This chain links TRBV13 with TRBJ1-1; TRBD1 is a possible D gene (5 bases). V was trimmed by 2 bases and J by 4 bases, leaving 11 bases between them. The CDR3 is 14 amino acids. The germline V gene encodes CDR1 PRHDT and CDR2 FYEKMQ (reference sequence). The CDR3 is CASSLPRASTEAFF. CDR3 in DNA: TGTGCCAGCAGCTTACCCAGGGCAAGCACTGAAGCTTTCTTT.

The chain links TRBV7-2 to TRBJ2-1, with TRBD2 matching over 7 bases. V was pared by 5 bases and J by 1 base, with 5 bases of the junction left unmatched. Germline lookup yields CDR1 SGHTA and CDR2 FQGNSA. This CDR3 spans 15 amino acids. In nucleotides, the CDR3 is TGTGCCAGCAGCCCTACTAGCGATTCCTACAATGAGCAGTTCTTC. Residues: CASSPTSDSYNEQFF.

The chain uses TRBV28 and TRBJ1-1; a weak D match, TRBD1 (5 bases). This CDR3 has 14 amino acids. From germline, CDR1 is MDHEN and CDR2 SYDVKM. Trimming took off 4 bases at V and 3 bases at J, with 12 bases between the two ends. The CDR3 loop is CASSSPGRYTEAFF. CDR3 DNA sequence: TGTGCCAGCAGTTCCCCGGGACGGTACACTGAAGCTTTCTTT.

V is TRBV18 and J is TRBJ1-2; D is unclear. The germline V gene encodes CDR1 KGHSH and CDR2 LQKENI. The germline V and J ends were trimmed by 3 bases and 3 bases, with 8 bases remaining between them. The CDR3 loop spans 13 amino acids. Here the CDR3 DNA reads TGTGCCAGCTCACCCTCCCAGGACTATGGCTACACCTTC. It yields the protein CASSPSQDYGYTF.

J is TRBJ1-4 and V is TRBV5-6, with 7 bases lining up with TRBD1. Germline V gene sequence: CDR1 SGHDT, CDR2 YYEEEE. The junction had 2 bases not matched to a gene; V was cut back by 4 bases and J by 8 bases. The CDR3 sequence is 12 residues long. As DNA, the CDR3 is TGTGCCAGCAGCAGGGGGCGGGAAAAACTGTTTTTT. Its protein product is CASSRGREKLFF.

This clone occurred once. CDR3 nucleotides: TGTGCCAGCAGCACGGGACGGAGATGGTCCCAGCATTTT. Translated, it gives CASSTGRRWSQHF. The rearrangement links TRBV7-2 to TRBJ1-5; D might be TRBD1 (5 bases). Germline V gene data show CDR1 as SGHTA and CDR2 as FQGNSA. Trimming took off 5 bases at V and 11 bases at J, with 16 bases between the two ends. CDR3 length equals 13 residues.

V is TRBV27 and J is TRBJ2-2, with 7 positions matching TRBD2. Trimming removed 6 bases from V and 6 bases from J; junction bases left unmatched: 7. CDR1 and CDR2 from the germline V gene are MNHEY and SMNVEV (reference sequence). This CDR3 spans 14 amino acids. The CDR3 sequence: CASRSGAGSGELFF. The CDR3 nucleotides are TGTGCCAGCAGGTCGGGAGCGGGGTCCGGGGAGCTGTTTTTT.